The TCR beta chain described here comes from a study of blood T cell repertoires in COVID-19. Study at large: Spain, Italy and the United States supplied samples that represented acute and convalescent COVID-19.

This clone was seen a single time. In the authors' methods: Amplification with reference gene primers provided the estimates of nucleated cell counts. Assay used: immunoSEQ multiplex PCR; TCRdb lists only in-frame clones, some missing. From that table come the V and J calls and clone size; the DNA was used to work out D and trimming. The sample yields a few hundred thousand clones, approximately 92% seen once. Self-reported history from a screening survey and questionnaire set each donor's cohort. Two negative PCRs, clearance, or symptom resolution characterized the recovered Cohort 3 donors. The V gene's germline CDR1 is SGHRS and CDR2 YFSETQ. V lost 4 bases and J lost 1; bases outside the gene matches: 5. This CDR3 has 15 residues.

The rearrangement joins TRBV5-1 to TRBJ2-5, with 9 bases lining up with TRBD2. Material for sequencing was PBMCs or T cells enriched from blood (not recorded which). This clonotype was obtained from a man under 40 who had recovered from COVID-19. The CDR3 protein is CASSPLTSGQETQYF. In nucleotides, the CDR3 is TGCGCCAGCAGCCCCCTGACTAGCGGCCAAGAGACCCAGTACTTC.